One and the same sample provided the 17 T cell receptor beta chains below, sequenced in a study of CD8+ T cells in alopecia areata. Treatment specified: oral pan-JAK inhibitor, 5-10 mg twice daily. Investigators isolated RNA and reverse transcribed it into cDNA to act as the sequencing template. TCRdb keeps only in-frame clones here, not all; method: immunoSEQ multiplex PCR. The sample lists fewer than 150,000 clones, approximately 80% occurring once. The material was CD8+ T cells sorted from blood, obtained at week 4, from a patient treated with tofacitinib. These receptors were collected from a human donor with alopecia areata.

The CDR3 DNA reads as TGTGCCAGCAGCGTAGGAAGTGAGCAGTTCTTC. This sequence encodes CASSVGSEQFF. J is TRBJ2-1 and V is TRBV9, with D hard to call. V lost 0 bases to trimming and J lost 9 bases, with 4 bases between them. Germline V gene sequence: CDR1 SGDLS, CDR2 YYNGEE. The length of the CDR3 is 11 residues.

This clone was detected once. The CDR3 DNA is TGTGCCAGCAGTTACGTGGGGCCCGGGGAGCTGTTTTTT. Its translation: CASSYVGPGELFF. The J gene is TRBJ2-2, the V gene TRBV6-5, with D possibly being TRBD1 (5 bases). The CDR3 runs to 13 residues. Trimming left V 2 bases short and J 6 bases short, with 7 bases between. Germline V CDR1 and CDR2: MNHEY, SVGAGI.

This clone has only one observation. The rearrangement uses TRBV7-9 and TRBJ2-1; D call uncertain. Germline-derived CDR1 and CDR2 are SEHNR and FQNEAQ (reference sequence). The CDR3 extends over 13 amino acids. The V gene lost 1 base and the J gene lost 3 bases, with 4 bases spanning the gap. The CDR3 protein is CASSLDGYNEQFF. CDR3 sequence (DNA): TGTGCCAGCAGCTTAGACGGCTACAATGAGCAGTTCTTC.

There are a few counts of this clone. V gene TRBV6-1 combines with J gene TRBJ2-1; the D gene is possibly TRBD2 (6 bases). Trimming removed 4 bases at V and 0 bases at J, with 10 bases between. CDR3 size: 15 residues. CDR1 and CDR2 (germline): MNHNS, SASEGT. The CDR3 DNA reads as TGTGCCAGCAGTGCGAAGGGACTCTCCTACAATGAGCAGTTCTTC. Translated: CASSAKGLSYNEQFF.

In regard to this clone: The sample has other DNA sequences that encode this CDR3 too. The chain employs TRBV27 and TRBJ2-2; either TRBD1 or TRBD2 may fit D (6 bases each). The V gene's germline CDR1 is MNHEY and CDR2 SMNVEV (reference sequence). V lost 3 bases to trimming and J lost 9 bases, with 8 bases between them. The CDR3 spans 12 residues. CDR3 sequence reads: CASSLGGRELFF. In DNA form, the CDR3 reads TGTGCCAGCAGTTTGGGGGGCAGGGAGCTGTTTTTT.

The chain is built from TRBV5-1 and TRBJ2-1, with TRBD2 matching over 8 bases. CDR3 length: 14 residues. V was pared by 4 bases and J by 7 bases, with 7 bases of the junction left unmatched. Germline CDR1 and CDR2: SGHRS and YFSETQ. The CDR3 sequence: CASSRTGGTNEQFF. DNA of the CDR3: TGCGCCAGCAGCCGCACGGGGGGGACTAATGAGCAGTTCTTC. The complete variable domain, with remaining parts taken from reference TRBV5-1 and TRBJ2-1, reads KAGVTQTPRYLIKTRGQQVTLSCSPISGHRSVSWYQQTPGQGLQFLFEYFSETQRNKGNFPGRFSGRQFSNSRSEMNVSTLELGDSALYLCASSRTGGTNEQFFGPGTRLTVL.

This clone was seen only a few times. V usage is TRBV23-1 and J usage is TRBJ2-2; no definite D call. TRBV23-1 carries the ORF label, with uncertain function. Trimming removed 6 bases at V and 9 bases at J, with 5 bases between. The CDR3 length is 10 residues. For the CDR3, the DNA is TGCGCCAGCAGCCCGCGGGAGCTGTTTTTT. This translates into CASSPRELFF.

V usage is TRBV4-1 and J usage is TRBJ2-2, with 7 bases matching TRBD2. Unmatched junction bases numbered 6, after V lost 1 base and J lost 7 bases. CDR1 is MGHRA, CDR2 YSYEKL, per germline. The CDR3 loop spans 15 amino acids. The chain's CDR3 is CASSQVRTRGGELFF. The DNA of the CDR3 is TGCGCCAGCAGCCAAGTACGGACTAGGGGCGGGGAGCTGTTTTTT.

The CDR3 sequence is CASSYYIGSSYEQYF. The CDR3 coding sequence is TGTGCCAGCAGCTACTATATAGGGTCCTCCTACGAGCAGTACTTC. The V and J genes are TRBV7-2 and TRBJ2-5; no clear D gene. The DNA end favors TRBJ2-7, so the J call may be wrong. This CDR3 spans 15 amino acids. The germline CDR1 and CDR2 sequences are SGHTA and FQGNSA.

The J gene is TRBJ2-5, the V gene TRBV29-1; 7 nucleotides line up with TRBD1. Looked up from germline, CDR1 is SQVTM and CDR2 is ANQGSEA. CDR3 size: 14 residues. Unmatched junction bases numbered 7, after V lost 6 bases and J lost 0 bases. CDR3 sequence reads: CSVGTEQYQETQYF. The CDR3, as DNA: TGCAGCGTGGGGACAGAACAATACCAAGAGACCCAGTACTTC.

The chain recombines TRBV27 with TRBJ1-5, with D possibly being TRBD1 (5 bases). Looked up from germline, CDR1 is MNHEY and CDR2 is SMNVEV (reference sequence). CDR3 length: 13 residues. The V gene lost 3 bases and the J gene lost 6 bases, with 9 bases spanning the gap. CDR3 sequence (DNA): TGTGCCAGCAGTTTGGGGGTGGTTCAGCCCCAGCATTTT. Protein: CASSLGVVQPQHF.

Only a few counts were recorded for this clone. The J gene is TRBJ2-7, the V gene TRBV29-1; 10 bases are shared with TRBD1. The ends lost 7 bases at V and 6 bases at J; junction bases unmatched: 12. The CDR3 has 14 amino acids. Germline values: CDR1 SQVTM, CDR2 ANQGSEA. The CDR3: CSAEGTGAIGEQYF. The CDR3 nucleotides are TGCAGCGCCGAGGGGACAGGGGCAATCGGCGAGCAGTACTTC.

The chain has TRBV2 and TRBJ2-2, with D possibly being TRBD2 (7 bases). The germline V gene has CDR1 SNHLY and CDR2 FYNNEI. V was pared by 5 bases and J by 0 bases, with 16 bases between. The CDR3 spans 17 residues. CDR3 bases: TGTGCCAGCAGTAGTACATCGGGGGGCCCGAACACCGGGGAGCTGTTTTTT. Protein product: CASSSTSGGPNTGELFF.

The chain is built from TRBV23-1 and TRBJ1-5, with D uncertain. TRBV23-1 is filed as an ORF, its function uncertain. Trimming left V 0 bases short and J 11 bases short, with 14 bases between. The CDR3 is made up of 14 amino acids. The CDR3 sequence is CASSQSRERRTQHF. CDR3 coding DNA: TGCGCCAGCAGTCAATCGCGGGAGAGACGGACCCAGCATTTT.

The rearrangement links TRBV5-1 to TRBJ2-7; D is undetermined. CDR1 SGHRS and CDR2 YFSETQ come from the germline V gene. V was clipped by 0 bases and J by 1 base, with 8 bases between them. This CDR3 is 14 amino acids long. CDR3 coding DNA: TGCGCCAGCAGCTTGGAGGCCGGATCCTACGAGCAGTACTTC. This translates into CASSLEAGSYEQYF.

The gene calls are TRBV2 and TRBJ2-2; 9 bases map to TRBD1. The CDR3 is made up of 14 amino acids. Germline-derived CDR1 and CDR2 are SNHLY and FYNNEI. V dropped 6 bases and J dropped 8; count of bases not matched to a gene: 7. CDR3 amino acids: CASRHGQGLGELFF. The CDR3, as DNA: TGTGCCAGCAGGCACGGACAGGGGTTGGGGGAGCTGTTTTTT.

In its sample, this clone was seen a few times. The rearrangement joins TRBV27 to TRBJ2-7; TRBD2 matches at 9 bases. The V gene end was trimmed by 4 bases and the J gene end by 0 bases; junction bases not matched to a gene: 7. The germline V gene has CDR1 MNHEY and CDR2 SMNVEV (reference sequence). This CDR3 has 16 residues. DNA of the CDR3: TGTGCCAGCAGTTCCTTAGCGGGGGCGAGCTCCTACGAGCAGTACTTC. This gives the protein CASSSLAGASSYEQYF.